The 24 T cell receptor beta chains given below trace back to one sample, sequenced in a study of CD8 T cells in Susac syndrome. The authors reverse transcribed about 0.5 to 1 ug RNA with random hexamers. TCRdb reprocessed the immunoSEQ multiplex PCR reads with MiXCR, giving one entry per CDR3 protein. The repertoire holds a few hundred thousand distinct CDR3 sequences, with 85% as singletons. The specimen was CD8+ T cells from PBMCs. These receptors came from a human donor with multiple sclerosis.

J is TRBJ2-1 and V is TRBV27, with 8 positions matching TRBD2. Losses at the gene ends were 6 bases for V and 6 bases for J; bases not matched to a gene: 7. CDR1 is MNHEY and CDR2 is SMNVEV in the germline V gene (reference sequence). The length of the CDR3 is 14 residues. The CDR3 DNA sequence: TGTGCCAGCAGATCGGGACTAGTCCCCAATGAGCAGTTCTTC. Its translation: CASRSGLVPNEQFF.

This clonotype appeared a few times. The chain joins TRBV7-9 to TRBJ2-7; TRBD2 might be the D (5 bases). V gave up 3 bases and J gave up 6 bases, with 21 bases separating them. There are 16 residues in the CDR3. Looked up from germline, CDR1 is SEHNR and CDR2 is FQNEAQ (reference sequence). As DNA, the CDR3 is TGTGCCAGCAGCTTTCCTATGTGGGAGAGCACCTCCGAGCAGTACTTC. Encoded protein: CASSFPMWESTSEQYF.

This clonotype was seen only a few times. The CDR3 DNA reads as TGTGCCAGCAGTGGGGGAGGGGCCGTCGAGCAGTACTTC. It translates to CASSGGGAVEQYF. The V gene is TRBV9, the J gene TRBJ2-7; TRBD2 matches 7 bases. The V segment lost 5 bases and the J segment 6 bases; nucleotides outside the gene matches: 8. The CDR3 sequence is 13 residues long. In germline, CDR1 is SGDLS, CDR2 YYNGEE.

The genes are TRBV4-3 and TRBJ2-1, with no clear D. CDR1 and CDR2 from the germline V gene are LGHNA and YSLEER. The length of the CDR3 is 18 residues. V was shortened by 0 bases and J by 2 bases, with 17 bases between the two germline ends. This chain's CDR3 is CASSQDPGWVEPYNEQFF. The CDR3 DNA sequence: TGCGCCAGCAGCCAAGATCCGGGTTGGGTGGAGCCCTACAATGAGCAGTTCTTC.

The chain is built from TRBV20-1 and TRBJ2-1, with D maybe TRBD2 (5 bases). Trimming pared 0 bases from V and 8 bases from J, leaving 17 bases between. The V gene's germline CDR1 is DFQATT and CDR2 SNEGSKA (reference sequence). This CDR3 region has 15 residues. CDR3 sequence (DNA): TGCAGTGCTAGAGACGCCGACTATCCTACACATGAGCAGTTCTTC. Its protein product is CSARDADYPTHEQFF.

The rearrangement links TRBV4-1 to TRBJ2-7; D possibly corresponds to TRBD1 (5 bases). V was clipped by 3 bases and J by 3 bases, with 15 bases between them. Germline V gene data show CDR1 as MGHRA and CDR2 as YSYEKL. This CDR3 contains 15 residues. The CDR3 here is CASSQSWPGNYEQYF. The CDR3 coding sequence is TGCGCCAGCAGCCAGAGCTGGCCAGGGAACTACGAGCAGTACTTC.

The chain joins TRBV5-1 to TRBJ2-2; no clear D gene. This CDR3 region has 17 residues. CDR1 is SGHRS and CDR2 is YFSETQ in the germline V gene. The V end lost 7 bases, the J end lost 1 base, and 20 bases lay between the germline ends. CDR3 nucleotide sequence: TGCGCCAGCTCGGCGGCCCATGCCAATCGGAACACCGGGGAGCTGTTTTTT. As protein: CASSAAHANRNTGELFF. The full variable domain, rest sourced from reference TRBV5-1 and TRBJ2-2, is KAGVTQTPRYLIKTRGQQVTLSCSPISGHRSVSWYQQTPGQGLQFLFEYFSETQRNKGNFPGRFSGRQFSNSRSEMNVSTLELGDSALYLCASSAAHANRNTGELFFGEGSRLTVL.

This chain uses TRBV6-2 or TRBV6-3 with TRBJ1-2, with 8 bases fitting TRBD1. This CDR3 contains 13 residues. Looked up from germline, CDR1 is MNHEY and CDR2 is SVGEGT. Losses at the gene ends were 1 base for V and 8 bases for J; bases not matched to a gene: 3. CDR3 residues: CASSYWTGNGYTF. Here the CDR3 DNA reads TGTGCCAGCAGTTACTGGACAGGGAACGGCTACACCTTC.

The V and J genes are TRBV27 and TRBJ2-3; unclear D gene. Per the germline V gene, CDR1 is MNHEY and CDR2 is SMNVEV (reference sequence). The CDR3 sequence is 14 residues long. Trimming took off 5 bases at V and 2 bases at J, with 11 bases between the two ends. The CDR3 is CASSQETNTDTQYF. The CDR3 DNA is TGTGCCAGCAGTCAGGAGACCAACACAGATACGCAGTATTTT.

This chain uses TRBV19 with TRBJ1-1; D might be TRBD1 (5 bases). Trimming removed 6 bases at V and 4 bases at J, with 15 bases between. The germline V gene encodes CDR1 LNHDA and CDR2 SQIVND (reference sequence). CDR3 length: 14 amino acids. In DNA, the CDR3 is TGTGCCAGTAGGCCCCAATCAAGGGGCACTGAAGCTTTCTTT. Its translation is CASRPQSRGTEAFF.

J is TRBJ1-2 and V is TRBV6-1; no clear D. V lost 5 bases, J lost 2 bases, and 6 bases lay in between. Germline V gene sequence: CDR1 MNHNS, CDR2 SASEGT. This CDR3 comprises 12 residues. CDR3 protein: CASSSENYGYTF. Here the CDR3 DNA reads TGTGCCAGCAGTTCGGAGAACTATGGCTACACCTTC.

The V and J genes are TRBV6-1 and TRBJ1-5; 7 positions agree with TRBD1. The CDR3 is 15 amino acids. The germline CDR1 and CDR2 sequences are MNHNS and SASEGT. The V gene end was trimmed by 7 bases and the J gene end by 7 bases; junction bases not matched to a gene: 13. The CDR3 is CASTGGTEAQQPQHF. The CDR3 region has the DNA TGTGCCAGCACCGGGGGGACAGAGGCCCAACAGCCCCAGCATTTT.

The rearrangement uses TRBV6-1 and TRBJ2-3, with TRBD1 as a possible D gene (5 bases). The CDR3 runs 13 residues. V lost 6 bases and J lost 6, with 13 bases in between. Germline lookup yields CDR1 MNHNS and CDR2 SASEGT. In DNA form, the CDR3 reads TGTGCCAGCAGCCAAGGGGTCAAGGATACGCAGTATTTT. This gives the protein CASSQGVKDTQYF.

The table lists this clonotype with a few counts. The chain couples TRBV7-6 to TRBJ2-3; TRBD2 might be the D (6 bases). Trimming cost V 2 bases and J 6 bases, with 12 bases left between them. The CDR3 totals 14 residues. Germline CDR1 reads SGHVS; CDR2 reads FNYEAQ. The CDR3, as DNA: TGTGCCAGCAGCTTATACGGGAGCTGGGATACGCAGTATTTT. Translated: CASSLYGSWDTQYF.

The gene calls are TRBV27 and TRBJ2-1; TRBD2 matches at 12 bases. The CDR3 extends over 15 amino acids. CDR1 MNHEY and CDR2 SMNVEV come from the germline V gene (reference sequence). V lost 10 bases and J lost 4; bases outside the gene matches: 8. This CDR3 reads CATGAGTSGYNEQFF. The CDR3, as DNA: TGTGCCACCGGGGCCGGGACTAGCGGGTACAATGAGCAGTTCTTC.

The chain carries TRBV19 and TRBJ1-5; TRBD1 matches 10 bases. This CDR3 region has 17 residues. V lost 7 bases, J lost 0 bases, and 9 bases stayed unmatched. The germline gives CDR1 LNHDA, CDR2 SQIVND (reference sequence). Here the CDR3 DNA reads TGTGCCAGTACGGGGGGACAGGGGCAATATAGCAATCAGCCCCAGCATTTT. Translation: CASTGGQGQYSNQPQHF.

The sample holds one count of this clonotype. The J gene is TRBJ2-7, the V gene TRBV3-1, with a tentative D call TRBD2 (6 bases). The germline CDR1 and CDR2 sequences are LGHDT and YNNKEL (reference sequence). This CDR3 is built from 18 residues. V dropped 2 bases and J dropped 0 bases, with 20 bases sitting between them. CDR3 DNA sequence: TGTGCCAGCAGCCAACGGACCCTCTCGGGACTGACCTCCTACGAGCAGTACTTC. Its translation is CASSQRTLSGLTSYEQYF.

V and J are TRBV5-1 and TRBJ2-1, with 10 bases fitting TRBD2. Trimming cost V 4 bases and J 11 bases; bases outside gene matches: 3. This CDR3 comprises 12 residues. The V gene's germline CDR1 is SGHRS and CDR2 YFSETQ. The CDR3 loop is CASSLTSGQQFF. CDR3 DNA: TGCGCCAGCAGCCTGACTAGCGGGCAGCAGTTCTTC.

This clonotype was seen a few times. J is TRBJ1-2 and V is TRBV4-1; D is undetermined. The CDR3 loop spans 15 amino acids. CDR1 MGHRA and CDR2 YSYEKL come from the germline V gene. V lost 0 bases, J lost 4 bases, and 12 bases lay in between. CDR3 in DNA: TGCGCCAGCAGCCAAGAAGGACCGACACTCTATGGCTACACCTTC. The encoded protein is CASSQEGPTLYGYTF.

V is TRBV28 and J is TRBJ1-2; TRBD1 matches at 8 bases. CDR1 and CDR2 from the germline V gene are MDHEN and SYDVKM. The CDR3 loop spans 15 amino acids. The trim removed 3 bases at V and 4 bases at J, leaving 7 bases unmatched. CDR3 sequence (DNA): TGTGCCAGCAGTTTTTTAACAGGGGGTGTCTATGGCTACACCTTC. Translation gives CASSFLTGGVYGYTF.

This chain uses TRBV14 with TRBJ2-5; TRBD2 aligns across 9 bases. V was clipped by 1 base and J by 5 bases; unmatched bases: 8. The CDR3 has 16 residues. The V gene's germline CDR1 is SGHDN and CDR2 FVKESK. Written as DNA, the CDR3 is TGTGCCAGCAGCCAAGTGGCCGCGGGAGGGCCGGAGACCCAGTACTTC. It specifies CASSQVAAGGPETQYF.

This clonotype was found a few times. The rearrangement links TRBV10-3 to TRBJ2-5; D gene ambiguous. The CDR3 extends over 13 amino acids. Germline V CDR1 and CDR2: ENHRY, SYGVKD. The V gene lost 2 bases and the J gene lost 5 bases, with 9 bases spanning the gap. The CDR3 sequence: CAISEQVGETQYF. Written as DNA, the CDR3 is TGTGCCATCAGTGAGCAGGTCGGGGAGACCCAGTACTTC.

The V and J genes are TRBV7-9 and TRBJ2-7, with 7 positions matching TRBD1. The V gene's germline CDR1 is SEHNR and CDR2 FQNEAQ (reference sequence). Trimming took 5 bases from V and 1 from J; bases not matched to a gene: 8. The CDR3 contains 15 residues. CDR3 sequence reads: CASSHGTVGSYEQYF. The CDR3 bases are TGTGCCAGCAGCCATGGGACAGTGGGGTCCTACGAGCAGTACTTC.

This clonotype has just a few counts. The chain combines TRBV28 with TRBJ2-7; 12 bases fit TRBD2. The V segment lost 5 bases and the J segment 3 bases; nucleotides outside the gene matches: 2. CDR3 size: 14 residues. Germline values: CDR1 MDHEN, CDR2 SYDVKM. The CDR3 reads CASSRTSGIYEQYF. CDR3 sequence (DNA): TGTGCCAGCAGTAGGACTAGCGGGATCTACGAGCAGTACTTC.